Listed here are 24 T cell receptor beta chains from one sample, sequenced in a study of cytomegalovirus exposure and HLA in healthy donors. The study ran its PCR with 60 Vbeta and 13 Jbeta primers. TCRdb's copy holds only in-frame clones and misses some; the assay was immunoSEQ multiplex PCR. Here the sample spans 150,000 to 180,000 clones, roughly 74% being singletons. The specimen sequenced was PBMCs. The receptor set was obtained from a man between 18 and 35 years old in good health and CMV-seronegative.

In its sample, this clone was seen a few times. The V and J genes are TRBV7-9 and TRBJ1-2; 11 bases match TRBD1. Germline CDR1 reads SEHNR; CDR2 reads FQNEAQ (reference sequence). The CDR3 totals 15 residues. The junction had 5 bases not matched to a gene; V was cut back by 5 bases and J by 3 bases. The CDR3 loop reads CASSRGQGAYYGYTF. As DNA, the CDR3 is TGTGCCAGCAGCCGTGGACAGGGGGCTTACTATGGCTACACCTTC.

This chain links TRBV6-5 with TRBJ1-3, with unresolved D. Trimming took 0 bases from V and 0 from J, leaving 6 bases between them. Looked up from germline, CDR1 is MNHEY and CDR2 is SVGAGI. There are 15 residues in the CDR3. For the CDR3, the DNA is TGTGCCAGCAGTTACTCGAGAGGCTCTGGAAACACCATATATTTT. Translating gives CASSYSRGSGNTIYF.

The V gene is TRBV5-6, the J gene TRBJ1-2; perhaps TRBD1 as D (5 bases). CDR3 size: 13 residues. The V gene lost 4 bases and the J gene lost 1 base, with 8 bases spanning the gap. Germline loops: CDR1 SGHDT, CDR2 YYEEEE. The CDR3 nucleotides are TGTGCCAGCAGCGCGGGGGTTAACTATGGCTACACCTTC. The encoded protein is CASSAGVNYGYTF.

V and J are TRBV4-3 and TRBJ2-7; D not certain. CDR3 length: 15 residues. In germline, CDR1 is LGHNA, CDR2 YSLEER. The germline V and J ends were trimmed by 0 bases and 5 bases, with 14 bases remaining between them. CDR3 DNA: TGCGCCAGCAGCCAAGAGCGGTCAGTCCCCCACGAGCAGTACTTC. Encoded protein: CASSQERSVPHEQYF.

This chain joins TRBV6-5 and TRBJ2-1, with D possibly TRBD1 on 6 matching bases. The CDR3 loop spans 15 amino acids. The V end lost 7 bases, the J end lost 1 base, and 14 bases lay between the germline ends. Germline assignment: CDR1 MNHEY and CDR2 SVGAGI. The CDR3: CASTKQGNSYNEQFF. CDR3 DNA sequence: TGTGCCAGCACGAAACAGGGAAATTCCTACAATGAGCAGTTCTTC.

The chain recombines TRBV9 with TRBJ1-1, with D tentatively TRBD1 (6 bases). The V and J ends lost 4 bases and 10 bases respectively, with 20 bases between them. Germline V CDR1 and CDR2: SGDLS, YYNGEE. The CDR3 covers 14 residues. For the CDR3, the DNA is TGTGCCAGCAGCCTCGAACAAAGGGGGGGGGTAGCTTTCTTT. Translated: CASSLEQRGGVAFF. Full variable domain (missing parts from reference TRBV9 and TRBJ1-1): DSGVTQTPKHLITATGQRVTLRCSPRSGDLSVYWYQQSLDQGLQFLIQYYNGEERAKGNILERFSAQQFPDLHSELNLSSLELGDSALYFCASSLEQRGGVAFFGQGTRLTVV.

V gene TRBV18 combines with J gene TRBJ2-7; 7 nucleotides align to TRBD1. This CDR3 contains 13 residues. V lost 2 bases, J lost 3 bases, and 1 base stayed unmatched. Germline V CDR1 and CDR2: KGHSH, LQKENI. CDR3 nucleotide sequence: TGTGCCAGCTCACCAGGGACAGACTACGAGCAGTACTTC. As protein: CASSPGTDYEQYF.

The V and J genes are TRBV19 and TRBJ1-6; 12 bases agree with TRBD1. The CDR3 has 16 residues. The V and J ends lost 7 bases and 7 bases, in that order; junction bases with no gene match: 8. Germline lookup yields CDR1 LNHDA and CDR2 SQIVND (reference sequence). The CDR3 DNA reads TGTGCCAGTAACCGCGGGACAGGGGGCTGGAATTCACCCCTCCACTTT. It specifies CASNRGTGGWNSPLHF.

The chain carries TRBV5-6 and TRBJ1-2; D possibly corresponds to TRBD1 (5 bases). The germline V and J ends were trimmed by 4 bases and 5 bases, with 12 bases remaining between them. Germline V CDR1 and CDR2: SGHDT, YYEEEE. The CDR3 has 13 amino acids. CDR3 protein: CASSDPGLYGYTF. The DNA for the CDR3 is TGTGCCAGCAGCGACCCAGGGCTGTATGGCTACACCTTC.

This clone was counted only a few times. The chain has TRBV2 and TRBJ2-6; TRBD1 matches 9 bases. The V gene's germline CDR1 is SNHLY and CDR2 FYNNEI. The CDR3 is 15 residues long. V dropped 9 bases and J dropped 0; count of bases not matched to a gene: 3. This CDR3 reads CARGQGSSGANVLTF. CDR3 bases: TGTGCCAGGGGACAGGGAAGCTCTGGGGCCAACGTCCTGACTTTC.

The chain combines TRBV14 with TRBJ2-1; TRBD1 matches 8 bases. Germline V gene data show CDR1 as SGHDN and CDR2 as FVKESK. J was trimmed by 4 bases and V by 2 bases; bases with no gene match: 7. The CDR3 extends over 16 amino acids. CDR3 bases: TGTGCCAGCAGCCAACTCGGACAGGGCTTGTACAATGAGCAGTTCTTC. Its protein is CASSQLGQGLYNEQFF.

The chain couples TRBV7-9 to TRBJ2-3, with D possibly TRBD2 on 6 matching bases. This CDR3 is built from 14 residues. Per germline, CDR1 SEHNR and CDR2 FQNEAQ (reference sequence). Trimming cost V 2 bases and J 4 bases, with 10 bases left between them. The CDR3, as DNA: TGTGCCAGCAGCTTAACGGGGGACCCAGATACGCAGTATTTT. Residues: CASSLTGDPDTQYF.

The CDR3, as DNA: TGTGCCAGCAGTCCTAGCCCCGAGCAGTACTTC. Protein sequence: CASSPSPEQYF. This chain joins TRBV2 and TRBJ2-7; D perhaps matches TRBD2 (5 bases). The V end was cut by 5 bases, the J end by 6 bases, with 8 bases between. CDR3 length: 11 residues. CDR1 and CDR2 (germline): SNHLY, FYNNEI.

This clone has a single count. The genes are TRBV14 and TRBJ1-3; D is undetermined. The CDR3 runs 16 residues. The V end lost 0 bases, the J end lost 0 bases, and 9 bases lay between the germline ends. Germline values: CDR1 SGHDN, CDR2 FVKESK. The CDR3, as DNA: TGTGCCAGCAGCCAAGACCAACTTAGCTCTGGAAACACCATATATTTT. It encodes CASSQDQLSSGNTIYF.

The rearrangement joins TRBV7-9 to TRBJ1-2; possible D gene TRBD1, 6 bases. The length of the CDR3 is 13 residues. Germline CDR1 reads SEHNR; CDR2 reads FQNEAQ (reference sequence). Trimming removed 0 bases at V and 7 bases at J, with 9 bases between. The CDR3 region is CASSLARGTGYTF. The CDR3 coding sequence is TGTGCCAGCAGCTTAGCCAGGGGAACTGGCTACACCTTC. Drawing the rest from reference TRBV7-9 and TRBJ1-2, the complete variable domain is DTGVSQNPRHKITKRGQNVTFRCDPISEHNRLYWYRQTLGQGPEFLTYFQNEAQLEKSRLLSDRFSAERPKGSFSTLEIQRTEQGDSAMYLCASSLARGTGYTFGSGTRLTVV.

The chain recombines TRBV19 with TRBJ1-5, with a tentative D call TRBD1 (6 bases). Germline CDR1 and CDR2: LNHDA and SQIVND (reference sequence). Trimming shortened V by 1 base and J by 4 bases, and 11 bases separated the two germline ends. The CDR3 consists of 15 residues. The CDR3, as DNA: TGTGCCAGTAGTATAGCCCTCACAGGGAATCAGCCCCAGCATTTT. Amino acid sequence: CASSIALTGNQPQHF.

V and J are TRBV6-5 and TRBJ1-1, with TRBD1 identical over 8 bases. The trim removed 6 bases at V and 4 bases at J, leaving 4 bases unmatched. Germline V gene lookup returns CDR1 MNHEY and CDR2 SVGAGI. The CDR3 is 13 amino acids. CDR3 DNA sequence: TGTGCCAGCAGGTTGACAGGGGCCACTGAAGCTTTCTTT. This encodes CASRLTGATEAFF.

This clone was recorded a few times. Written as DNA, the CDR3 is TGTGCCAGCAGTGACTGGAGGGGGGGGAGGGATACGCAGTATTTT. This translates into CASSDWRGGRDTQYF. The chain is built from TRBV25-1 and TRBJ2-3; possibly TRBD2 for D (7 bases). Between the trimmed V and J ends, which lost 3 bases and 6 bases, there was a span of 16 bases. CDR1 and CDR2 from the germline V gene are MGHDK and SYGVNS. The CDR3 is 15 residues long.

This chain joins TRBV6-5 and TRBJ1-5; 7 bases align to TRBD1. Germline V gene sequence: CDR1 MNHEY, CDR2 SVGAGI. CDR3 length: 14 amino acids. V was clipped by 7 bases and J by 7 bases; unmatched bases: 10. CDR3: CASNPDREVQPQHF. In DNA, the CDR3 is TGTGCCAGCAACCCAGACAGGGAAGTACAGCCCCAGCATTTT.

The V gene is TRBV28, the J gene TRBJ2-3; D is possibly TRBD1 (5 bases). V was clipped by 3 bases and J by 0 bases, with 10 bases between them. This CDR3 comprises 15 residues. The germline V gene encodes CDR1 MDHEN and CDR2 SYDVKM. The CDR3 protein is CASSFGAASTDTQYF. In DNA form, the CDR3 reads TGTGCCAGCAGTTTTGGGGCAGCTAGCACAGATACGCAGTATTTT.

This clone is a singleton in its sample. The sample holds other DNA sequences that translate to the same CDR3. Written as DNA, the CDR3 is TGTGCCAGTAGTGAGGGACAGGGGGCCGGGGAGCTGTTTTTT. This codes for CASSEGQGAGELFF. J is TRBJ2-2 and V is TRBV19; 11 nucleotides align to TRBD1. CDR1 and CDR2 from the germline V gene are LNHDA and SQIVND (reference sequence). The V segment lost 5 bases and the J segment 6 bases; nucleotides outside the gene matches: 2. This CDR3 is built from 14 residues.

The table lists this clone with a few counts. The chain couples TRBV11-2 to TRBJ1-1, with D unresolved. Germline V lookup: CDR1 SGHAT, CDR2 FQNNGV. This CDR3 spans 14 amino acids. V lost 6 bases to trimming and J lost 4 bases, with 15 bases between them. CDR3 sequence (DNA): TGTGCCAGCAGTCCAGCCCAGGTCAGCACTGAAGCTTTCTTT. It specifies CASSPAQVSTEAFF. The entire variable domain, with the rest obtained from reference TRBV11-2 and TRBJ1-1, is as follows: EAGVAQSPRYKIIEKRQSVAFWCNPISGHATLYWYQQILGQGPKLLIQFQNNGVVDDSQLPKDRFSAERLKGVDSTLKIQPAKLEDSAVYLCASSPAQVSTEAFFGQGTRLTVV.

J is TRBJ2-7 and V is TRBV6-5, with D perhaps matching TRBD2 (7 bases). CDR3 length equals 14 residues. Germline V gives CDR1 MNHEY, CDR2 SVGAGI. V lost 5 bases, J lost 5 bases, and 16 bases lay in between. The CDR3 loop is CASSLGGGNHEQYF. CDR3 nucleotide sequence: TGTGCCAGCAGTCTAGGGGGAGGGAACCACGAGCAGTACTTC.

This rearrangement joins TRBV19 to TRBJ1-1; 7 bases align to TRBD1. The germline CDR1 and CDR2 sequences are LNHDA and SQIVND (reference sequence). The CDR3 is made up of 16 amino acids. Germline trimming cut 1 base from V and 1 base from J; bases unmatched to any gene: 6. This chain's CDR3 is CASSIGQGRRNTEAFF. Here the CDR3 DNA reads TGTGCCAGTAGTATAGGACAGGGTAGAAGGAACACTGAAGCTTTCTTT.